This TCR beta chain was sequenced during a study of T-cell reconstitution after alpha-beta-depleted transplantation in children. Study findings and constraints: Some patients' high day-60 TCRbeta diversity was attributed to recipient cells surviving conditioning. T cells produced anew were the main source of T-cell counts and diversity one year after transplant.

Preparation of the TCRbeta library was carried out with unique molecular identifiers. In TCRdb, the PCR reads were re-called with MiXCR into one record per CDR3 protein. The sample lists over 450,000 distinct CDR3 sequences, more than 9% occurring once. This clonotype was counted a few times. Its specificity is unknown. CDR3 length equals 14 residues. V lost 9 bases and J lost 9; bases outside the gene matches: 10. CDR1 and CDR2 (germline): SEHNR, FQNEAQ (reference sequence). The material sequenced was PBMCs, taken before TCRalphabeta/CD19-depleted stem cell transplant. V and J are TRBV7-9 and TRBJ2-1, with 11 bases lining up with TRBD2. The clonotype comes from a child between 2 and 9 years old with inherited bone marrow failure, due to receive a stem cell transplant. DNA of the CDR3: TGTGCCAGTGGGACTAGCGGCCCCCGGTTTGAGCAGTTCTTC. Translation: CASGTSGPRFEQFF.